This T cell receptor (beta chain) is from a study of T cell repertoires in cytomegalovirus infection. The wider study: It can be stated that public TCR beta signatures indicated CMV infection as well as a matching HLA type. Findings and caveats of the study: There were HLA-C-restricted CMV-specific TCR beta clonotypes dominating the ex vivo response.

Via MiXCR, TCRdb re-called the reads, giving one row per CDR3 protein. The repertoire includes 700,000 to 950,000 distinct CDR3 sequences, 30% to 35% of them detected once, and 9.5% to 15% sits in the top ten. This clonotype was seen more than once but under ten times. Its target is unknown. Sample: cultured CD8+ T cells from PBMCs, taken from culture after CMV antigen stimulation. The receptor comes from a human donor in good health (CMV status not recorded). Some clones in this sample may be carry-over from other donors' samples.

In DNA form, the CDR3 reads TGTGCCAGCAGTTTGACAGCAGCCGGGGAGCTGTTTTTT. Translation: CASSLTAAGELFF. The chain employs TRBV27 and TRBJ2-2; D is possibly TRBD1 (5 bases). The CDR3 totals 13 residues. The V end was cut by 3 bases, the J end by 6 bases, with 8 bases between. Germline CDR1 MNHEY, CDR2 SMNVEV (reference sequence).